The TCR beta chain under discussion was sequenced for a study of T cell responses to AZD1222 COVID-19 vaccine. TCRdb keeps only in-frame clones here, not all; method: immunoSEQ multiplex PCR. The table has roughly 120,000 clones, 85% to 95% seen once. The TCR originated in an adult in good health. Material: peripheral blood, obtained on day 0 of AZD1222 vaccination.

CDR3: CASSLYGREKTQYF. For the CDR3, the DNA is TGTGCCAGCAGTTTATACGGGAGAGAAAAGACCCAGTACTTC. V and J are TRBV27 and TRBJ2-5; tentative D call: TRBD2 (6 bases). The length of the CDR3 is 14 residues. Germline V gene sequence: CDR1 MNHEY, CDR2 SMNVEV (reference sequence). V was cut by 1 base and J by 6 bases, with 12 bases left in between.